Shown below are 28 T cell receptor beta chains from a single sample sequenced in a study of early T cells in non-severe SARS-CoV-2 infection. TCRdb redid the calling of the 5' RACE reads with MiXCR, one entry per CDR3 protein. The top ten clones hold 4.5% to 7% of a sample with 40,000 to 55,000 distinct CDR3 sequences, more than 6.5% of them seen once. The material sequenced was whole blood. These receptors were taken from an adult who was a healthcare worker with PCR-confirmed SARS-CoV-2 infection or an uninfected control (not recorded which).

The CDR3 bases are TGTGCCAGCAGCTTACCTACGCGTGGTTCACCCCTCCACTTT. This sequence encodes CASSLPTRGSPLHF. The chain couples TRBV11-2 to TRBJ1-6; unclear D gene. The germline CDR1 and CDR2 sequences are SGHAT and FQNNGV. CDR3 size: 14 residues. V lost 2 bases and J 9 bases, leaving 11 bases between the germline ends. Combining the CDR3 with reference TRBV11-2 and TRBJ1-6 gives the whole variable domain EAGVAQSPRYKIIEKRQSVAFWCNPISGHATLYWYQQILGQGPKLLIQFQNNGVVDDSQLPKDRFSAERLKGVDSTLKIQPAKLEDSAVYLCASSLPTRGSPLHFGNGTRLTVT.

This chain connects TRBV4-3 to TRBJ2-3; a possible D gene is TRBD2 (5 bases). The germline CDR1 and CDR2 sequences are LGHNA and YSLEER. The CDR3 runs to 13 residues. V was pared by 0 bases and J by 6 bases, with 7 bases between. CDR3 DNA: TGCGCCAGCAGCCAAGACACGGGGGATACGCAGTATTTT. Encoded protein: CASSQDTGDTQYF.

The table lists this clonotype with many counts. This chain links TRBV6-2 or TRBV6-3 with TRBJ1-1, with TRBD1 as a possible D gene (5 bases). The germline V and J ends were trimmed by 1 base and 2 bases, with 17 bases remaining between them. The CDR3 totals 17 residues. The germline V gene has CDR1 MNHEY and CDR2 SVGEGT. Here the CDR3 DNA reads TGTGCCAGCAGTTACTTTTTGGAGGGGAATCGCAACACTGAAGCTTTCTTT. It yields the protein CASSYFLEGNRNTEAFF.

This clonotype was counted at least ten times. The chain recombines TRBV7-9 with TRBJ1-4; D not resolved. Trimming cost V 1 base and J 8 bases, with 11 bases left between them. Germline loops: CDR1 SEHNR, CDR2 FQNEAQ (reference sequence). This CDR3 is built from 14 residues. The CDR3 region has the DNA TGTGCCAGCAGCTTAGGGGCACGGGCCGAAAAACTGTTTTTT. Translating it yields CASSLGARAEKLFF.

This chain connects TRBV5-1 to TRBJ1-3; no definite D call. The germline V gene encodes CDR1 SGHRS and CDR2 YFSETQ. V was clipped by 4 bases and J by 1 base, with 9 bases between them. This CDR3 is built from 14 residues. Here the CDR3 DNA reads TGCGCCAGCAGCCTGGGAGGGTCTGGAAACACCATATATTTT. It is translated as CASSLGGSGNTIYF. Together with reference TRBV5-1 and TRBJ1-3, the CDR3 gives the full variable domain: KAGVTQTPRYLIKTRGQQVTLSCSPISGHRSVSWYQQTPGQGLQFLFEYFSETQRNKGNFPGRFSGRQFSNSRSEMNVSTLELGDSALYLCASSLGGSGNTIYFGEGSWLTVV.

The chain has TRBV7-3 and TRBJ2-3, with 10 bases aligning to TRBD1. In germline, CDR1 is SGHTA, CDR2 FQGTGA. Trimming took 4 bases from V and 2 from J; bases not matched to a gene: 3. The CDR3 runs to 15 residues. The CDR3 DNA follows: TGTGCCAGCAGCTACGGGACAGGGGCCACAGATACGCAGTATTTT. It specifies CASSYGTGATDTQYF.

Remarks on this clonotype: Just one base apart from a much larger clone, this may be a read error. The chain recombines TRBV3-1 with TRBJ2-3; 14 positions match TRBD2. The CDR3 sequence is 17 residues long. From germline, CDR1 is LGHDT and CDR2 YNNKEL (reference sequence). V lost 4 bases to trimming and J lost 3 bases; unmatched junction nucleotides: 6. The CDR3 DNA is TGTGCCAGCAGCCCTCGACTAGCGGGGGGGCAGACAGATACGCAGTATTTT. It codes for CASSPRLAGGQTDTQYF.

This clonotype showed up many times. The DNA for the CDR3 is TGTGCCAGTAGTACCCGTCAGCGTGAGACCCAGTACTTC. As protein: CASSTRQRETQYF. The chain combines TRBV19 with TRBJ2-5; D gene uncertain. V was trimmed by 4 bases and J by 5 bases, leaving 11 bases between them. Germline V lookup: CDR1 LNHDA, CDR2 SQIVND (reference sequence). The CDR3 runs to 13 residues.

This clonotype was found many times. The chain is built from TRBV14 and TRBJ2-3; TRBD2 might be the D (6 bases). The V gene's germline CDR1 is SGHDN and CDR2 FVKESK. V was shortened by 0 bases and J by 4 bases, with 14 bases between the two germline ends. The CDR3 sequence is 16 residues long. CDR3 amino acids: CASSQDKGRIADTQYF. CDR3 sequence (DNA): TGTGCCAGCAGCCAAGACAAGGGGAGGATAGCAGATACGCAGTATTTT. Using reference TRBV14 and TRBJ2-3 for the parts outside the CDR3, the full variable domain is EAGVTQFPSHSVIEKGQTVTLRCDPISGHDNLYWYRRVMGKEIKFLLHFVKESKQDESGMPNNRFLAERTGGTYSTLKVQPAELEDSGVYFCASSQDKGRIADTQYFGPGTRLTVL.

This clonotype was seen only a few times. The chain recombines TRBV4-1 with TRBJ1-3; TRBD1 aligns across 7 bases. The CDR3 loop spans 14 amino acids. V lost 5 bases and J lost 4; bases outside the gene matches: 5. Germline assignment: CDR1 MGHRA and CDR2 YSYEKL. CDR3 sequence (DNA): TGCGCCAGCAGCTCCACAGGGGCCGGAAACACCATATATTTT. Its translation: CASSSTGAGNTIYF.

V usage is TRBV12-3 or TRBV12-4 and J usage is TRBJ1-6; D is unclear. Trimming took 3 bases from V and 7 from J, leaving 4 bases between them. The CDR3 runs to 12 residues. CDR3 in amino acids: CASSFRNSPLHF. For the CDR3, the DNA is TGTGCCAGCAGTTTTCGAAATTCACCCCTCCACTTT.

This clonotype showed up many times. The rearrangement uses TRBV5-1 and TRBJ1-2; possible D gene TRBD1, 6 bases. The germline gives CDR1 SGHRS, CDR2 YFSETQ. The CDR3 totals 15 residues. With 4 bases removed from V and 0 bases from J, the gap between germline ends came to 13 bases. CDR3 bases: TGCGCCAGCAGCGGGGGGACACAGACTAACTATGGCTACACCTTC. Protein: CASSGGTQTNYGYTF.

This clonotype showed up many times. The chain joins TRBV6-6 to TRBJ2-5; 9 nucleotides line up with TRBD1. After removal of 6 bases from V and 4 bases from J, the junction contained 9 bases not matched to a gene. Looked up from germline, CDR1 is MNHNY and CDR2 is SVGAGI (reference sequence). There are 15 residues in the CDR3. CDR3 sequence: CASSSGTGNIETQYF. The CDR3 DNA is TGTGCCAGCAGCTCCGGGACAGGGAATATAGAGACCCAGTACTTC.

This clonotype has at least ten counts. V usage is TRBV5-6 and J usage is TRBJ2-1; maybe TRBD2 (6 bases). Germline V gene data show CDR1 as SGHDT and CDR2 as YYEEEE. The CDR3 is 16 amino acids. Between the trimmed V and J ends, which lost 4 bases and 6 bases, there was a span of 20 bases. The CDR3 loop is CASSGDGGLTTNEQFF. The CDR3 nucleotides read TGTGCCAGCAGCGGGGATGGAGGGTTAACGACCAATGAGCAGTTCTTC.

This clonotype was seen a few times. The rearrangement links TRBV6-4 to TRBJ2-3; D is unresolved. V dropped 0 bases and J dropped 0 bases, with 4 bases sitting between them. Germline V gene data show CDR1 as MRHNA and CDR2 as SNTAGT. This CDR3 is built from 14 residues. CDR3 amino acids: CASSDSTSTDTQYF. CDR3 in DNA: TGTGCCAGCAGTGACTCGACTAGCACAGATACGCAGTATTTT.

At least ten counts were recorded for this clonotype. The V and J genes are TRBV14 and TRBJ2-1; possibly TRBD2 for D (6 bases). Germline lookup yields CDR1 SGHDN and CDR2 FVKESK. V was shortened by 4 bases and J by 4 bases, with 17 bases between the two germline ends. There are 16 residues in the CDR3. CDR3 sequence (DNA): TGTGCCAGCAGCCGGGGACTGGGGCAGCGATACAATGAGCAGTTCTTC. Protein sequence: CASSRGLGQRYNEQFF.

This clonotype was seen only a few times. This chain connects TRBV6-5 to TRBJ2-2; maybe TRBD1 (5 bases). The CDR3 has 14 amino acids. CDR1 MNHEY and CDR2 SVGAGI come from the germline V gene. Trimming took 2 bases from V and 5 from J, leaving 9 bases between them. The CDR3 protein is CASSYGRETGELFF. The CDR3, as DNA: TGTGCCAGCAGTTACGGCAGGGAAACCGGGGAGCTGTTTTTT.

In its sample, this clonotype was seen a few times. The genes are TRBV20-1 and TRBJ1-1, with 9 bases identical to TRBD1. CDR3 length: 13 residues. Trimming removed 0 bases from V and 10 bases from J; junction bases left unmatched: 6. The germline CDR1 and CDR2 sequences are DFQATT and SNEGSKA (reference sequence). The CDR3 is CSARDRTGQGAFF. The CDR3 nucleotides are TGCAGTGCTAGAGATCGGACGGGACAGGGAGCTTTCTTT.

Points on this clonotype: Given a much more abundant clone one base away, this may be a read error. This rearrangement joins TRBV7-2 to TRBJ1-1; D remains ambiguous. The V end was cut by 3 bases, the J end by 1 base, with 9 bases between. Germline V gene lookup returns CDR1 SGHTA and CDR2 FQGNSA. There are 14 residues in the CDR3. This CDR3 is CASSFGSSNTEAFF. CDR3 DNA: TGTGCCAGCAGCTTTGGGAGTTCGAACACTGAAGCTTTCTTT.

This clonotype was picked up many times. The V gene is TRBV6-5, the J gene TRBJ1-3, with 9 bases matching TRBD1. The J segment lost 5 bases and the V segment lost 0 bases, leaving 5 bases of the junction unmatched. This CDR3 has 16 amino acids. CDR1 and CDR2 from the germline V gene are MNHEY and SVGAGI. CDR3 in amino acids: CASSYSMGQGRNTIYF. Written as DNA, the CDR3 is TGTGCCAGCAGTTACTCGATGGGACAGGGAAGAAACACCATATATTTT.

This chain joins TRBV7-2 and TRBJ1-4, with 9 bases fitting TRBD1. Germline CDR1 and CDR2: SGHTA and FQGNSA. The V gene end was trimmed by 5 bases and the J gene end by 7 bases; junction bases not matched to a gene: 5. The CDR3 is 14 amino acids. CDR3 region: CASSVQGAGEKLFF. The CDR3 DNA reads as TGTGCCAGCAGCGTACAGGGGGCCGGTGAAAAACTGTTTTTT. The whole variable domain, remainder taken from reference TRBV7-2 and TRBJ1-4, is GAGVSQSPSNKVTEKGKDVELRCDPISGHTALYWYRQSLGQGLEFLIYFQGNSAPDKSGLPSDRFSAERTGGSVSTLTIQRTQQEDSAVYLCASSVQGAGEKLFFGSGTQLSVL.

This chain links TRBV18 with TRBJ2-1; no reliable D call. This CDR3 has 15 amino acids. Germline CDR1 and CDR2: KGHSH and LQKENI. The V end lost 3 bases, the J end lost 2 bases, and 11 bases lay between the germline ends. The DNA for the CDR3 is TGTGCCAGCTCACCCCGCAACACCGCCTACAATGAGCAGTTCTTC. Its translation is CASSPRNTAYNEQFF.

The J gene is TRBJ2-3, the V gene TRBV20-1; 9 positions match TRBD2. The V segment lost 3 bases and the J segment 1 base; nucleotides outside the gene matches: 2. The CDR3 spans 14 residues. The germline gives CDR1 DFQATT, CDR2 SNEGSKA (reference sequence). DNA of the CDR3: TGCAGTGCTAGGAAGCGGGGGGGCACAGATACGCAGTATTTT. This sequence encodes CSARKRGGTDTQYF.

This clonotype was detected ten times or more. CDR3 coding DNA: TGTGCCAGCAGATCTGCCGGGACAGGGGAAGCTTTCTTT. This translates into CASRSAGTGEAFF. The V gene is TRBV12-3 or TRBV12-4, the J gene TRBJ1-1; 9 bases align to TRBD1. This CDR3 contains 13 residues. V was clipped by 6 bases and J by 8 bases; unmatched bases: 7.

The rearrangement links TRBV28 to TRBJ1-1; 9 nucleotides match TRBD1. The germline V gene encodes CDR1 MDHEN and CDR2 SYDVKM. J gave up 1 base and V 6 bases, and 0 bases lay outside the gene matches. This CDR3 has 13 amino acids. The CDR3 protein is CASRGQGNTEAFF. The CDR3 region has the DNA TGTGCCAGCAGGGGACAGGGGAACACTGAAGCTTTCTTT.

The chain is built from TRBV5-5 and TRBJ1-5, with D possibly being TRBD1 (6 bases). Deletions cut 3 bases from V and 1 base from J, with 8 bases between. The CDR3 covers 14 residues. Germline V CDR1 and CDR2: SGHKS, YYEKEE (reference sequence). CDR3 region: CASSSGTSNQPQHF. CDR3 DNA sequence: TGTGCCAGCAGCTCCGGGACAAGCAATCAGCCCCAGCATTTT.

In this sample, this clonotype turned up many times. The chain is built from TRBV10-3 and TRBJ2-1; D remains unclear. CDR3 length equals 14 residues. Germline CDR1 ENHRY, CDR2 SYGVKD. With 4 bases removed from V and 1 base from J, the gap between germline ends came to 8 bases. The CDR3 spells CAISGLASYNEQFF. CDR3 DNA sequence: TGTGCCATCAGTGGGTTGGCGTCCTACAATGAGCAGTTCTTC.

This clonotype came up many times. V gene TRBV20-1 combines with J gene TRBJ2-7; D remains ambiguous. This CDR3 is 14 amino acids long. Between the trimmed V and J ends, which lost 3 bases and 0 bases, there was a span of 12 bases. The germline gives CDR1 DFQATT, CDR2 SNEGSKA (reference sequence). The CDR3 sequence is CSASGQVLSYEQYF. In DNA, the CDR3 is TGCAGTGCTAGCGGGCAGGTACTCTCCTACGAGCAGTACTTC.